This entry describes one T cell receptor beta chain. The CDR3 is 15 amino acids. From germline, CDR1 is LGHNA and CDR2 YSLEER. Trimming took off 5 bases at V and 2 bases at J, with 13 bases between the two ends. These data originate in a study of blood T cell repertoires in COVID-19. TCRdb's table, derived via immunoSEQ multiplex PCR, lists solely in-frame clones and lacks some. This table has around 160,000 clones, roughly 84% appearing once. This receptor was identified in a woman between 50 and 59 years old who had been exposed to COVID-19. The rearrangement uses TRBV4-3 and TRBJ1-5, with D unclear. The sequencing sample was made of PBMCs or T cells enriched from blood (not recorded which). This CDR3 is CASSTSVGGNQPQHF. The CDR3 DNA sequence: TGCGCCAGCAGCACAAGTGTCGGGGGCAATCAGCCCCAGCATTTT.